This T cell receptor beta chain was identified during a study of cytomegalovirus exposure and HLA in healthy donors. Researchers ran the PCR with 60 Vbeta and 13 Jbeta primers. The table came from immunoSEQ multiplex PCR; TCRdb's copy has only in-frame clones and leaves some out. Altogether about 140,000 clones are present, over 70% being singletons, with the ten largest covering around 2.2%. Study results and limitations: For most TCR sequences rarity was the rule, although some public TCRs occurred in many donors. The authors judged a highly shared variant cluster likely a sequencing artifact. The availability of immune exposure information extended only to CMV serostatus.

As regards this clone: Its specificity is not known.

Donors had nominal health at sampling but likely had unrecorded immune exposures. V lost 0 bases and J lost 0, with 8 bases in between. This CDR3 region has 15 residues. Germline CDR1 SGHVS, CDR2 FNYEAQ. This sequence originates from a young man in good health and CMV-seronegative. Sequenced input: PBMCs. The chain recombines TRBV7-6 with TRBJ1-1; D is uncertain. The CDR3 sequence: CASSLATEMNTEAFF. CDR3 sequence (DNA): TGTGCCAGCAGCTTAGCGACGGAGATGAACACTGAAGCTTTCTTT.